These 24 T cell receptor beta chains share one sample of origin, sequenced in a study of lymphopenia after photon versus proton radiotherapy. Only in-frame clones appear in the TCRdb table, and some are missing; sequencing was by immunoSEQ multiplex PCR. Counted here are 60,000 to 75,000 clones, 87% occurring once; the ten biggest clones make up 13%. Sequenced here: peripheral blood, sampled from a patient treated with proton-based radiotherapy. These receptors all stem from an elderly man with esophageal cancer.

By sample fraction, this clone is medium-sized. The CDR3 is CSAGGLNTDTQYF. Written as DNA, the CDR3 is TGCAGCGCTGGGGGACTGAACACAGATACGCAGTATTTT. V usage is TRBV29-1 and J usage is TRBJ2-3; possibly TRBD2 for D (6 bases). The CDR3 totals 13 residues. CDR1 and CDR2 (germline): SQVTM, ANQGSEA. V lost 7 bases and J 2 bases, leaving 13 bases between the germline ends.

This clone was picked up one time. Other nucleotide sequences from this sample produce the same CDR3. The V and J genes are TRBV9 and TRBJ1-1, with D unresolved. V was clipped by 4 bases and J by 1 base, with 8 bases between them. From germline, CDR1 is SGDLS and CDR2 YYNGEE. The CDR3 has 13 amino acids. The CDR3 is CASSPRPNTEAFF. The CDR3 nucleotides read TGTGCCAGCAGCCCCCGGCCGAACACTGAAGCTTTCTTT.

The genes are TRBV2 and TRBJ2-2; 7 nucleotides align to TRBD1. The CDR3 extends over 15 amino acids. V gave up 4 bases and J gave up 0 bases; unmatched junction bases: 2. CDR1 is SNHLY, CDR2 FYNNEI, per germline. The CDR3 DNA reads TGTGCCAGCAGTGTCCAGGGGGCGAACACCGGGGAGCTGTTTTTT. It is translated as CASSVQGANTGELFF.

This chain links TRBV19 with TRBJ2-5; the D gene is possibly TRBD2 (7 bases). The CDR3 covers 16 residues. The ends were cut back, 5 bases at V and 2 bases at J, with 18 bases in the middle. Germline values: CDR1 LNHDA, CDR2 SQIVND (reference sequence). CDR3 sequence: CASSPWGGPKQETQYF. Here the CDR3 DNA reads TGTGCCAGTAGTCCGTGGGGGGGGCCGAAACAAGAGACCCAGTACTTC.

In DNA form, the CDR3 reads TGTGCCAGCAGCTTAGCTCCCAGGGAGAGACAGTACTTC. This gives the protein CASSLAPRERQYF. The rearrangement links TRBV11-3 to TRBJ2-7; D may match TRBD1 or TRBD2 (5 bases each). V gave up 1 base and J gave up 10 bases, with 14 bases separating them. The CDR3 runs 13 residues. The germline CDR1 and CDR2 sequences are SGHNT and YENEEA. The whole variable domain, filled in from reference TRBV11-3 and TRBJ2-7, reads EAGVVQSPRYKIIEKKQPVAFWCNPISGHNTLYWYLQNLGQGPELLIRYENEEAVDDSQLPKDRFSAERLKGVDSTLKIQPAELGDSAVYLCASSLAPRERQYFGPGTRLTVT.

V is TRBV30 and J is TRBJ2-2, with 9 positions matching TRBD1. J lost 4 bases, V lost 0 bases, and 3 bases had no gene match. The CDR3 has 15 residues. CDR1 GTSNPN and CDR2 SVGIG come from the germline V gene (reference sequence). The CDR3 here is CAWSVGTGSTGELFF. In nucleotides, the CDR3 is TGTGCCTGGAGTGTCGGGACAGGGAGCACCGGGGAGCTGTTTTTT.

The chain recombines TRBV2 with TRBJ2-7; 7 nucleotides line up with TRBD1. The CDR3 contains 14 residues. Germline V gene lookup returns CDR1 SNHLY and CDR2 FYNNEI. The junction had 6 bases not matched to a gene; V was cut back by 7 bases and J by 0 bases. The CDR3 reads CASKDRTSSYEQYF. Written as DNA, the CDR3 is TGTGCCAGCAAGGACAGGACCTCCTCCTACGAGCAGTACTTC.

This clone was found once. V usage is TRBV4-3 and J usage is TRBJ1-1; tentatively, D is TRBD1 (6 bases). CDR1 is LGHNA and CDR2 is YSLEER in the germline V gene. V was clipped by 0 bases and J by 8 bases, with 13 bases between them. The CDR3 sequence is 14 residues long. CDR3 amino acids: CASSQDFRGREAFF. For the CDR3, the DNA is TGCGCCAGCAGCCAAGATTTCAGGGGACGAGAAGCTTTCTTT.

The gene calls are TRBV5-4 and TRBJ1-1; TRBD1 aligns across 9 bases. V shed 3 bases and J 5 bases; nucleotides not matched to a gene: 8. This CDR3 is 15 amino acids long. Germline values: CDR1 SGHNT, CDR2 YYREEE (reference sequence). The chain's CDR3 is CASSSTTGGRTEAFF. CDR3 DNA sequence: TGTGCCAGCAGCTCCACGACAGGGGGAAGAACTGAAGCTTTCTTT.

The chain couples TRBV7-8 to TRBJ2-7; 8 bases line up with TRBD1. Germline V CDR1 and CDR2: SGHVS, FQNEAQ. The CDR3 consists of 15 residues. V lost 3 bases to trimming and J lost 0 bases; unmatched junction nucleotides: 4. The DNA for the CDR3 is TGTGCCAGCAGCTTTGGACAGGGTGGCTCCTACGAGCAGTACTTC. Residues: CASSFGQGGSYEQYF.

The CDR3 region is CASSIDRGASTGELFF. The CDR3 DNA reads TGTGCCAGTAGTATAGATCGGGGGGCCAGCACCGGGGAGCTGTTTTTT. The J gene is TRBJ2-2, the V gene TRBV19, with D possibly TRBD2 on 7 matching bases. CDR3 size: 16 residues. V shed 0 bases and J shed 4 bases, with 12 bases lying between them. The germline CDR1 and CDR2 sequences are LNHDA and SQIVND (reference sequence).

This chain connects TRBV7-6 to TRBJ2-2; D may be TRBD2 (5 bases). The CDR3 covers 17 residues. Germline V lookup: CDR1 SGHVS, CDR2 FNYEAQ. V dropped 1 base and J dropped 8 bases, with 20 bases sitting between them. The chain's CDR3 is CASSLGDLRGNGGELFF. The CDR3 nucleotides read TGTGCCAGCAGCTTAGGAGACCTCCGGGGAAACGGGGGGGAGCTGTTTTTT.

In DNA form, the CDR3 reads TGCGCCAGCAGATTCCCGGGGGGCGGCTATGGCTACACCTTC. This codes for CASRFPGGGYGYTF. V usage is TRBV5-1 and J usage is TRBJ1-2; a weak D match, TRBD1 (6 bases). V gave up 5 bases and J gave up 4 bases, with 15 bases separating them. CDR1 SGHRS and CDR2 YFSETQ come from the germline V gene. The CDR3 length is 14 residues.

The chain links TRBV21-1 to TRBJ2-1. TRBV21-1 constitutes a pseudogene. The CDR3 totals 12 residues. The CDR3, as DNA: TGTGCCAGCAGCAGTCAAGTGGGGGAGCAGTTCTTC. This codes for CASSSQVGEQFF.

This clone was seen more than once but under ten times. This chain connects TRBV19 to TRBJ1-3; TRBD1 matches at 7 bases. J was trimmed by 0 bases and V by 6 bases; bases with no gene match: 8. Per germline, CDR1 LNHDA and CDR2 SQIVND (reference sequence). The CDR3 runs 16 residues. The CDR3 bases are TGTGCCAGTAGCTCGGGGTGGGACAGCTCTGGAAACACCATATATTTT. This gives the protein CASSSGWDSSGNTIYF.

In this sample, this clone turned up a few times. This chain uses TRBV15 with TRBJ2-1; TRBD2 matches 10 bases. Germline-derived CDR1 and CDR2 are LNHNV and YYDKDF (reference sequence). The J segment lost 9 bases and the V segment lost 9 bases, leaving 11 bases of the junction unmatched. This CDR3 is built from 14 residues. The CDR3 DNA reads TGTGCCACGGCCGGTGTAGCGGGAGGAAGTGAGCAGTTCTTC. This sequence encodes CATAGVAGGSEQFF.

The V gene is TRBV5-5, the J gene TRBJ1-2; 10 positions match TRBD1. Germline lookup yields CDR1 SGHKS and CDR2 YYEKEE (reference sequence). The CDR3 is 16 residues long. The trim removed 0 bases at V and 3 bases at J, leaving 5 bases unmatched. The CDR3 nucleotides read TGTGCCAGCAGCTTGGCGCGACAGGGGGCGGACTATGGCTACACCTTC. Its protein is CASSLARQGADYGYTF.

This chain connects TRBV15 to TRBJ1-5; possibly TRBD1 for D (5 bases). The V gene lost 0 bases and the J gene lost 3 bases, with 9 bases spanning the gap. CDR1 is LNHNV and CDR2 is YYDKDF in the germline V gene (reference sequence). This CDR3 is built from 15 residues. The CDR3 loop reads CATSRDLQDNQPQHF. In DNA, the CDR3 is TGTGCCACCAGCAGAGACCTACAGGACAATCAGCCCCAGCATTTT.

V usage is TRBV9 and J usage is TRBJ2-1; 11 bases align to TRBD2. The CDR3 sequence is 18 residues long. Germline loops: CDR1 SGDLS, CDR2 YYNGEE. Trimming cost V 0 bases and J 5 bases; bases outside gene matches: 10. CDR3 bases: TGTGCCAGCAGCGTAGGTGGGCTAGCGGGAGGTGGGCACAATGAGCAGTTCTTC. Amino acids: CASSVGGLAGGGHNEQFF. The complete variable domain, with remaining parts taken from reference TRBV9 and TRBJ2-1, reads DSGVTQTPKHLITATGQRVTLRCSPRSGDLSVYWYQQSLDQGLQFLIQYYNGEERAKGNILERFSAQQFPDLHSELNLSSLELGDSALYFCASSVGGLAGGGHNEQFFGPGTRLTVL.

The chain couples TRBV5-8 to TRBJ2-7; D is undetermined. The CDR3 consists of 13 residues. V was clipped by 4 bases and J by 4 bases, with 12 bases between them. Germline loops: CDR1 SGHTS, CDR2 YDEGEE. The CDR3: CASSPDGSYEQYF. The DNA of the CDR3 is TGTGCCAGCAGCCCCGACGGGTCATACGAGCAGTACTTC.

The chain has TRBV7-6 and TRBJ2-5, with TRBD1 matching 8 bases. CDR1 is SGHVS and CDR2 is FNYEAQ in the germline V gene. The length of the CDR3 is 16 residues. Trimming cost V 5 bases and J 1 base; bases outside gene matches: 9. CDR3 sequence (DNA): TGTGCCAGCAGCATACCCCAGGGGGCACTCCAAGAGACCCAGTACTTC. As protein: CASSIPQGALQETQYF.

This rearrangement joins TRBV4-1 to TRBJ2-4; D may be TRBD2 (6 bases). V gave up 3 bases and J gave up 3 bases, with 15 bases separating them. This CDR3 spans 16 amino acids. CDR1 and CDR2 (germline): MGHRA, YSYEKL. The CDR3 nucleotides read TGCGCCAGCAGCCAGCCCTCCTGGGGGGTCAAAAACATTCAGTACTTC. This gives the protein CASSQPSWGVKNIQYF.

The chain has TRBV28 and TRBJ1-5; 8 bases agree with TRBD1. V shed 7 bases and J 2 bases; nucleotides not matched to a gene: 4. Germline loops: CDR1 MDHEN, CDR2 SYDVKM. There are 14 residues in the CDR3. CDR3 nucleotides: TGTGCCAGCATGGACAGGGCCGGCAATCAGCCCCAGCATTTT. Amino acids: CASMDRAGNQPQHF.

The rearrangement joins TRBV15 to TRBJ2-7; D is unclear. The CDR3 runs to 15 residues. Germline V gene data show CDR1 as LNHNV and CDR2 as YYDKDF (reference sequence). The V and J ends lost 0 bases and 3 bases respectively, with 12 bases between them. As DNA, the CDR3 is TGTGCCACCAGCAGAGAATACGGTGGACGCTACGAGCAGTACTTC. Translated, it gives CATSREYGGRYEQYF.